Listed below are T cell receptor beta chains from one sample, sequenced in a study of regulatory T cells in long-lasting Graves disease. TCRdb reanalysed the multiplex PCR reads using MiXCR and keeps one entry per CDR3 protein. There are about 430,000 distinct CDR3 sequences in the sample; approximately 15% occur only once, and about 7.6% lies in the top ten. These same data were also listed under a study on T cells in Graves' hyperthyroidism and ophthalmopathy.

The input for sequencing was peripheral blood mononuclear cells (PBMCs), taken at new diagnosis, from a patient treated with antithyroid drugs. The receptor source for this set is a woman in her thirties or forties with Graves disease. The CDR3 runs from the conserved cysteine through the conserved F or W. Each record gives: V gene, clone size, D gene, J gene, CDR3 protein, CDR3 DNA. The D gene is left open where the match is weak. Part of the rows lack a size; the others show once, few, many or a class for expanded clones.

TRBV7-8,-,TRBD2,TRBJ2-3,CASSGRLAGADTQYF,TGTGCCAGCAGCGGCCGACTTGCGGGAGCAGATACGCAGTATTTT
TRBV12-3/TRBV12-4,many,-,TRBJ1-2,CASSLGDLGYTF,TGTGCCAGTAGTCTCGGGGATCTGGGCTACACCTTC
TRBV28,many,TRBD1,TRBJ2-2,CASSLTGGGLNTGELFF,TGTGCCAGCAGTTTAACAGGGGGCGGTTTAAACACCGGGGAGCTGTTTTTT
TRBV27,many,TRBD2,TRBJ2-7,CASGAGLAGREQYF,TGTGCCAGTGGCGCGGGACTAGCGGGAAGGGAGCAGTACTTC
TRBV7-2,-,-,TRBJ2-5,CASSSIGRESQETQYF,TGTGCCAGCAGCTCCATCGGGCGGGAATCCCAAGAGACCCAGTACTTC
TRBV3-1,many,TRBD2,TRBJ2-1,CASSPPWTRQYNEQFF,TGTGCCAGCAGCCCGCCTTGGACTAGGCAGTACAATGAGCAGTTCTTC
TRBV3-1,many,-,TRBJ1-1,CASSQDLAASEAFF,TGTGCCAGCAGCCAAGATCTAGCAGCAAGTGAAGCTTTCTTT
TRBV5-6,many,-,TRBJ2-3,CASSDATGHLEYTQYF,TGTGCCAGCAGCGACGCGACGGGACACCTTGAATATACGCAGTATTTT
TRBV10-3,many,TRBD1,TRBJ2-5,CAISDPGQGGETQYF,TGTGCCATCAGTGACCCGGGACAGGGAGGGGAGACCCAGTACTTC
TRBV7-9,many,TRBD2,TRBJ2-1,CASSAGTRWYEQFF,TGTGCCAGCAGCGCCGGGACTAGGTGGTATGAGCAGTTCTTC
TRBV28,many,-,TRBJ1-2,CASSFGRENYGYTF,TGTGCCAGCAGTTTTGGCCGTGAGAACTATGGCTACACCTTC
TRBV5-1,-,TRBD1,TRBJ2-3,CASSFRQGPPQDTQYF,TGCGCCAGCAGCTTCAGACAGGGACCACCACAAGATACGCAGTATTTT
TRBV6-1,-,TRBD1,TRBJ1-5,CASTPRGQGQPQHF,TGTGCCAGCACGCCTAGGGGACAGGGTCAGCCCCAGCATTTT
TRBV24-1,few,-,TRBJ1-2,CATSDGRMGANNYGYTF,TGTGCCACCAGTGATGGACGAATGGGCGCCAATAACTATGGCTACACCTTC
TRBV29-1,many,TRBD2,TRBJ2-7,CSASLADRYEQYF,TGCAGCGCCTCACTAGCGGACCGCTACGAGCAGTACTTC
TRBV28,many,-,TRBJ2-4,CASSPSRDF,TGTGCCAGCAGCCCCTCAAGGGACTTC
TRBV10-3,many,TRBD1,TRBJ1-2,CAISLTGVTYGYTF,TGTGCCATCAGTTTGACAGGGGTGACCTATGGCTACACCTTC
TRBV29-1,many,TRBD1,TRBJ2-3,CSAAGQGVGTDTQYF,TGCAGCGCCGCAGGCCAGGGGGTGGGAACAGATACGCAGTATTTT
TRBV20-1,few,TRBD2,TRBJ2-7,CSARDFGGESSYEQYF,TGCAGTGCTAGAGACTTCGGGGGGGAGAGCTCCTACGAGCAGTACTTC
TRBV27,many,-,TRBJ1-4,CASSYDGATNEKLFF,TGTGCCAGCAGTTATGACGGGGCAACTAATGAAAAACTGTTTTTT
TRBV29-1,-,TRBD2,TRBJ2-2,CSGLRGGSGELFF,TGCAGCGGCTTAAGGGGAGGGTCCGGGGAGCTGTTTTTT
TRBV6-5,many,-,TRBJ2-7,CASSLTLGYEQYF,TGTGCCAGCAGTTTGACCTTGGGCTACGAGCAGTACTTC
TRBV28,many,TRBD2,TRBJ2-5,CASRTSGSKETQYF,TGTGCCAGCAGAACTAGCGGGTCGAAAGAGACCCAGTACTTC
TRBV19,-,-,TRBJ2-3,CASSIGYSSTDTQYF,TGTGCCAGTAGTATCGGCTATTCTAGCACAGATACGCAGTATTTT
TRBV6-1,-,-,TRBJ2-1,CASSPTWLNEQFF,TGTGCCAGCAGTCCAACGTGGCTAAATGAGCAGTTCTTC
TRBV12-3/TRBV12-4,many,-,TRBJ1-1,CASSWGRRSPEAFF,TGTGCCAGCAGTTGGGGGAGGAGGTCTCCTGAAGCTTTCTTT
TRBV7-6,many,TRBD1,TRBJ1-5,CASSQMTGEVSNQPQHF,TGTGCCAGCAGCCAGATGACAGGGGAGGTCAGCAATCAGCCCCAGCATTTT
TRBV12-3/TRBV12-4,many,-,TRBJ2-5,CASSQSDREETQYF,TGTGCCAGCAGTCAATCAGACAGAGAAGAGACCCAGTACTTC
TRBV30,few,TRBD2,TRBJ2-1,CAWSGLLADSYNEQFF,TGTGCCTGGAGTGGTCTCCTAGCGGACTCCTACAATGAGCAGTTCTTC
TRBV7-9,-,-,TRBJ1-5,CASSPDTNQPQHF,TGTGCCAGCAGCCCCGACACCAATCAGCCCCAGCATTTT
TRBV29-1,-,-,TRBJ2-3,CSAPGLREADTQYF,TGCAGCGCCCCGGGACTCAGGGAGGCAGATACGCAGTATTTT
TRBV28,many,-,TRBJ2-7,CASSSLAGTYEQYF,TGTGCCAGCAGTTCTCTCGCAGGGACCTACGAGCAGTACTTC
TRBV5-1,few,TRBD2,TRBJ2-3,CASSLVGLDSDTQYF,TGCGCCAGCAGCTTGGTTGGACTAGACTCAGATACGCAGTATTTT
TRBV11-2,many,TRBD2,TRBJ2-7,CASSTSGNLYEQYF,TGTGCCAGCAGCACTAGCGGGAACCTCTACGAGCAGTACTTC
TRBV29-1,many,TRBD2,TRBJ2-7,CSVGGLAESYEQYF,TGCAGCGTCGGCGGGCTAGCGGAGTCCTACGAGCAGTACTTC
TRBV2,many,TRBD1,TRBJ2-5,CASSLQGAGQETQYF,TGTGCCAGCAGCCTACAGGGGGCGGGCCAAGAGACCCAGTACTTC
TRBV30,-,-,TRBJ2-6,CAWSGGTGANVLTF,TGTGCCTGGAGTGGGGGGACAGGGGCCAACGTCCTGACTTTC
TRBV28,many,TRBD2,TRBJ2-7,CASSIAGVGYEQYF,TGTGCCAGCAGTATAGCGGGAGTTGGATACGAGCAGTACTTC
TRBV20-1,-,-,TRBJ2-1,CSASPLENNEQFF,TGCAGTGCTAGTCCCCTAGAGAACAATGAGCAGTTCTTC
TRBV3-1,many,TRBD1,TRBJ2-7,CASSQHDRGNEQYF,TGTGCCAGCAGCCAGCACGACAGGGGAAACGAGCAGTACTTC
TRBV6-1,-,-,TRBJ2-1,CASSEALASVHNEQFF,TGTGCCAGCAGTGAAGCCCTAGCTTCGGTACACAATGAGCAGTTCTTC
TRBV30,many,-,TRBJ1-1,CAWTKGTMNTEAFF,TGTGCCTGGACTAAGGGGACAATGAACACTGAAGCTTTCTTT
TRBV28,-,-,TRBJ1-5,CASSLSRATVGPQHF,TGTGCCAGCAGTTTGAGCAGGGCCACCGTGGGACCCCAGCATTTT